These 24 T cell receptor beta chains were all obtained from the same sample, sequenced in a study of graft-versus-host responses after intestinal transplantation. Data came from immunoSEQ multiplex PCR; TCRdb stores just in-frame clones and leaves some out. The sample yields roughly 5,200 clones, approximately 24% seen once. This material consisted of alloreactive CD4+ T cells from a mixed lymphocyte reaction culture, taken before transplantation. Stated subset: CFSE-low proliferating T cells sorted from approximately 6-day pre-transplant mixed lymphocyte reaction (GvH or HvG direction). These receptors all stem from a human patient who was an organ donor for intestinal transplantation.

By share, this clone ranks as medium-sized (0.01 to 0.1%). The V call is TRBV11-3, the J call TRBJ2-7; 7 bases agree with TRBD2. V lost 2 bases to trimming and J lost 6 bases; unmatched junction nucleotides: 4. The CDR3 runs to 13 residues. Germline V gene data show CDR1 as SGHNT and CDR2 as YENEEA. The CDR3 sequence: CASSLLRGGEQYF. CDR3 bases: TGTGCCAGCAGCTTACTCCGCGGGGGCGAGCAGTACTTC.

This clone showed up just a few times. The chain carries TRBV6-5 and TRBJ2-7; TRBD2 matches 8 bases. The germline CDR1 and CDR2 sequences are MNHEY and SVGAGI. CDR3 length: 15 amino acids. J gave up 2 bases and V 0 bases, and 3 bases lay outside the gene matches. CDR3 sequence: CASSYSGSGTYEQYF. The CDR3 coding sequence is TGTGCCAGCAGTTACTCCGGTAGCGGGACCTACGAGCAGTACTTC.

This clone was counted only a few times. The chain couples TRBV14 to TRBJ1-2; D remains unclear. From germline, CDR1 is SGHDN and CDR2 FVKESK. The CDR3 sequence is 14 residues long. V lost 1 base and J lost 1, with 7 bases in between. DNA for the CDR3: TGTGCCAGCAGCCAAGGAGGGAATAACTATGGCTACACCTTC. Its translation is CASSQGGNNYGYTF. The whole variable domain, filled in from reference TRBV14 and TRBJ1-2, reads EAGVTQFPSHSVIEKGQTVTLRCDPISGHDNLYWYRRVMGKEIKFLLHFVKESKQDESGMPNNRFLAERTGGTYSTLKVQPAELEDSGVYFCASSQGGNNYGYTFGSGTRLTVV.

This clone was recorded a few times. The CDR3: CASSPRRGGYEQYF. For the CDR3, the DNA is TGTGCCAGCTCACCCCGGCGGGGGGGCTACGAGCAGTACTTC. The gene calls are TRBV18 and TRBJ2-7; 9 positions agree with TRBD2. This CDR3 has 14 amino acids. The germline gives CDR1 KGHSH, CDR2 LQKENI. Trimming took 3 bases from V and 3 from J; bases not matched to a gene: 3.

This clone is labeled as medium-sized (0.01 to 0.1%). The CDR3 region has the DNA TGTGCCAGCAGCTTAGAGGACAGGATGAACACTGAAGCTTTCTTT. Its protein is CASSLEDRMNTEAFF. The chain is built from TRBV11-3 and TRBJ1-1; 7 positions agree with TRBD1. The trim removed 0 bases at V and 0 bases at J, leaving 1 base unmatched. Germline loops: CDR1 SGHNT, CDR2 YENEEA. CDR3 length: 15 residues. Full variable domain (missing parts from reference TRBV11-3 and TRBJ1-1): EAGVVQSPRYKIIEKKQPVAFWCNPISGHNTLYWYLQNLGQGPELLIRYENEEAVDDSQLPKDRFSAERLKGVDSTLKIQPAELGDSAVYLCASSLEDRMNTEAFFGQGTRLTVV.

The CDR3 DNA follows: TGTGCCAGCAGTGACCCGGGACAGGACTCCTACGAGCAGTACTTC. Translating it yields CASSDPGQDSYEQYF. The chain uses TRBV28 and TRBJ2-7, with TRBD1 matching over 8 bases. The trim removed 5 bases at V and 0 bases at J, leaving 6 bases unmatched. The CDR3 covers 15 residues. The germline gives CDR1 MDHEN, CDR2 SYDVKM.

V and J are TRBV11-3 and TRBJ1-1; no clear D. The CDR3 consists of 15 residues. Germline-derived CDR1 and CDR2 are SGHNT and YENEEA. V shed 2 bases and J shed 0 bases, with 10 bases lying between them. CDR3 nucleotide sequence: TGTGCCAGCAGCTTAAGCCCCTTGATGAACACTGAAGCTTTCTTT. Its translation is CASSLSPLMNTEAFF.

The chain links TRBV30 to TRBJ1-5; the D is unclear. CDR3 length equals 16 residues. CDR1 is GTSNPN and CDR2 is SVGIG in the germline V gene (reference sequence). V was trimmed by 1 base and J by 1 base, leaving 14 bases between them. The CDR3 DNA sequence: TGTGCCTGGAGTGCACGCGGGGTGGTAAGCAATCAGCCCCAGCATTTT. It encodes CAWSARGVVSNQPQHF.

This chain's CDR3 is CASSPTGGEQYF. Written as DNA, the CDR3 is TGTGCCAGCAGTCCTACAGGGGGCGAGCAGTACTTC. This rearrangement joins TRBV27 to TRBJ2-7, with TRBD1 matching 8 bases. The CDR3 is made up of 12 amino acids. Germline CDR1 and CDR2: MNHEY and SMNVEV (reference sequence). J was trimmed by 6 bases and V by 5 bases; bases with no gene match: 3.

This chain connects TRBV6-6 to TRBJ1-1; a possible D gene is TRBD1 (5 bases). Per germline, CDR1 MNHNY and CDR2 SVGAGI (reference sequence). V lost 0 bases, J lost 0 bases, and 5 bases lay in between. The CDR3 consists of 14 residues. The CDR3 protein is CASSYSTVNTEAFF. CDR3 coding DNA: TGTGCCAGCAGTTACTCGACAGTGAACACTGAAGCTTTCTTT.

This clone was seen only a few times. The chain joins TRBV6-6 to TRBJ1-2; the D is unclear. Germline CDR1 is MNHNY and CDR2 is SVGAGI (reference sequence). The CDR3 extends over 14 amino acids. V shed 0 bases and J shed 4 bases, with 9 bases lying between them. DNA for the CDR3: TGTGCCAGCAGTTACTCTTCGGGTGGCTATGGCTACACCTTC. Its translation: CASSYSSGGYGYTF.

This clone is categorized as medium-sized. This sequence joins TRBV4-2 and TRBJ2-7; 7 nucleotides match TRBD2. Germline V gene data show CDR1 as LGHNA and CDR2 as YNFKEQ. The CDR3 covers 15 residues. The J segment lost 1 base and the V segment lost 4 bases, leaving 7 bases of the junction unmatched. CDR3 DNA sequence: TGTGCCAGCAGCCGCATTAGCGGGCTTTCCTACGAGCAGTACTTC. It specifies CASSRISGLSYEQYF.

This chain uses TRBV7-8 with TRBJ1-2, with 8 bases lining up with TRBD1. The CDR3 sequence is 14 residues long. Germline-derived CDR1 and CDR2 are SGHVS and FQNEAQ. J was trimmed by 2 bases and V by 3 bases; bases with no gene match: 2. In DNA, the CDR3 is TGTGCCAGCAGCTTGACAGGGGCGAACTATGGCTACACCTTC. Translation gives CASSLTGANYGYTF.

This sequence joins TRBV2 and TRBJ2-7; D ambiguous. CDR1 SNHLY and CDR2 FYNNEI come from the germline V gene. The V and J ends lost 4 bases and 6 bases respectively, with 4 bases between them. This CDR3 is built from 10 residues. CDR3: CASSGGEQYF. The DNA for the CDR3 is TGTGCCAGCAGTGGCGGCGAGCAGTACTTC.

This clone occurred a few times. V is TRBV18 and J is TRBJ1-1; 7 bases align to TRBD1. The CDR3 totals 15 residues. J was trimmed by 3 bases and V by 0 bases; bases with no gene match: 4. Germline loops: CDR1 KGHSH, CDR2 LQKENI. The CDR3 nucleotides are TGTGCCAGCTCACCACCGAACAGGGGACACACTGAAGCTTTCTTT. Translating it yields CASSPPNRGHTEAFF.

The genes are TRBV10-3 and TRBJ1-2, with D possibly matching TRBD1 (5 bases). CDR3 length: 13 amino acids. Germline CDR1 and CDR2: ENHRY and SYGVKD. The V end was cut by 4 bases, the J end by 0 bases, with 6 bases between. The CDR3 here is CAISGGANYGYTF. CDR3 coding DNA: TGTGCCATCAGTGGGGGGGCTAACTATGGCTACACCTTC.

This clone is medium-sized (0.01 to 0.1%). The chain employs TRBV27 and TRBJ1-2; TRBD1 is a possible D gene (5 bases). CDR3 length: 13 residues. Germline V gene sequence: CDR1 MNHEY, CDR2 SMNVEV (reference sequence). The ends were cut back, 2 bases at V and 6 bases at J, with 10 bases in the middle. The CDR3 DNA follows: TGTGCCAGCAGTTTAGAGGGGAGGGATGGCTACACCTTC. Translation: CASSLEGRDGYTF.

Only a few counts were recorded for this clone. One end of the junction varies from germline; a read error may be responsible. V is TRBV4-1 and J is TRBJ2-1, with a possible D match to TRBD2 (5 bases). Germline V CDR1 and CDR2: MGHRA, YSYEKL. The CDR3 is 15 residues long. The CDR3 is CASSQEGLTYNEQFF. Here the CDR3 DNA reads TGTGCCAGCAGCCAAGAAGGACTCACATACAATGAGCAGTTCTTC.

By share of the sample, this clone is medium-sized. The chain is built from TRBV7-6 and TRBJ2-3, with D perhaps matching TRBD2 (5 bases). The CDR3 has 18 residues. Trimming took off 0 bases at V and 5 bases at J, with 21 bases between the two ends. Germline V CDR1 and CDR2: SGHVS, FNYEAQ. DNA for the CDR3: TGTGCCAGCAGCTTAGCTCTTTTTCCCGGGGTTTCAGTAGATACGCAGTATTTT. It codes for CASSLALFPGVSVDTQYF.

This clone was observed a few times. The chain uses TRBV29-1 and TRBJ1-1; a weak D match, TRBD1 (6 bases). Trimming left V 6 bases short and J 1 base short, with 12 bases between. Germline V lookup: CDR1 SQVTM, CDR2 ANQGSEA. The CDR3 is 13 residues long. CDR3 nucleotide sequence: TGCAGCGTCGCCGGGACACCGAACACTGAAGCTTTCTTT. Protein sequence: CSVAGTPNTEAFF.

V is TRBV11-2 and J is TRBJ2-2; possible D gene TRBD2, 5 bases. Germline V CDR1 and CDR2: SGHAT, FQNNGV. Trimming took 2 bases from V and 7 from J, leaving 14 bases between them. The CDR3 consists of 15 residues. The CDR3 protein is CASSLFSGWDGELFF. The CDR3 DNA reads as TGTGCCAGCAGCTTATTCTCGGGGTGGGACGGGGAGCTGTTTTTT.

CDR3 DNA: TGTGCCAGCAGGAGGGGGCGAGTGGATGGCTACACCTTC. Protein: CASRRGRVDGYTF. The chain joins TRBV6-6 to TRBJ1-2; 7 bases line up with TRBD1. The CDR3 spans 13 residues. The V and J ends lost 6 bases and 6 bases, in that order; junction bases with no gene match: 7. Germline V gives CDR1 MNHNY, CDR2 SVGAGI (reference sequence).

By proportion, this clone is medium-sized. The chain carries TRBV5-1 and TRBJ2-7, with TRBD2 as a possible D gene (6 bases). Germline-derived CDR1 and CDR2 are SGHRS and YFSETQ. The CDR3 consists of 14 residues. Trimming stripped 3 bases from V and 5 bases from J, with 15 bases between. CDR3 nucleotide sequence: TGCGCCAGCAGCTCAAGGACTACATATGACGAGCAGTACTTC. Translating it yields CASSSRTTYDEQYF.

This clone was found a few times. The genes are TRBV6-5 and TRBJ2-1, with TRBD2 identical over 11 bases. CDR1 and CDR2 from the germline V gene are MNHEY and SVGAGI. The CDR3 runs 16 residues. V shed 0 bases, J shed 10 bases, and the junction held 8 bases outside the gene matches. The CDR3 DNA sequence: TGTGCCAGCAGTTACTCGCCGTATAGCGGGAGGGGGGAGCAGTTCTTC. Amino acid sequence: CASSYSPYSGRGEQFF.